Listed below are T cell receptor beta chains from one sample, sequenced in a study of T cell responses to AZD1222 COVID-19 vaccine. Libraries were prepared by immunoSEQ multiplex PCR; TCRdb keeps only in-frame clonotypes and omits some of them. The sample lists about 150,000 clones, about 87% seen once, with 1.9% in the top ten. The sample was peripheral blood, taken on day 0 of AZD1222 vaccination. These receptors all stem from an adult in good health. Each CDR3 is given with its conserved first and last residue. The D gene is left open where the match is weak.

V: TRBV19
D: TRBD1
length: 18
J: TRBJ1-2
CDR3: CASSMAGGFGLVNYGYTF

V: TRBV19
D: NA
length: 13
J: TRBJ1-3
CDR3: CASTESSGNTIYF

V: TRBV3-1/TRBV3-2
D: NA
length: 15
J: TRBJ2-5
CDR3: CASSPDPGVLETQYF

V: TRBV10-1
D: TRBD1
length: 17
J: TRBJ2-1
CDR3: CASSESIGTATDNEQFF

V: TRBV15
D: NA
length: 14
J: TRBJ1-2
CDR3: CATSRASGGYGYTF

V: TRBV5-6
D: NA
length: 14
J: TRBJ1-6
CDR3: CASSPGTRGSPLHF

V: TRBV7-3
D: TRBD2
length: 15
J: TRBJ2-1
CDR3: CASSLTRTSGDEQFF

V: TRBV13
D: NA
length: 12
J: TRBJ2-5
CDR3: CASSLARETQYF

V: TRBV6-1
D: NA
length: 13
J: TRBJ2-7
CDR3: CATMQGGSYEQYF

V: TRBV28
D: NA
length: 10
J: TRBJ2-3
CDR3: CASSFNTQYF

V: TRBV2
D: NA
length: 13
J: TRBJ2-3
CDR3: CASSEALVRAQYF

V: TRBV20-1
D: NA
length: 16
J: TRBJ1-6
CDR3: CSASGRERSYNSPLHF

V: TRBV7-9
D: TRBD1
length: 14
J: TRBJ1-5
CDR3: CASSTDRVNQPQHF

V: TRBV19
D: NA
length: 14
J: TRBJ1-2
CDR3: CASSQYRRGYGYTF

V: TRBV3-1/TRBV3-2
D: NA
length: 14
J: TRBJ2-2
CDR3: CASSRGYQTGELFF

V: TRBV30
D: NA
length: 13
J: TRBJ2-3
CDR3: CAWSVSSTDTQYF

V: TRBV24-1
D: NA
length: 15
J: TRBJ2-2
CDR3: CATSDTTLNTGELFF

V: TRBV7-9
D: TRBD2
length: 16
J: TRBJ2-1
CDR3: CASSPRLANSYNEQFF

V: TRBV6-1
D: NA
length: 12
J: TRBJ1-1
CDR3: CASSDMRAEAFF

V: TRBV7-7
D: NA
length: 18
J: TRBJ1-6
CDR3: CASIPTPGAGGDYSPLHF

V: TRBV28
D: TRBD1
length: 16
J: TRBJ2-7
CDR3: CASSLNRGLGTTEQYF

V: TRBV30
D: TRBD1
length: 13
J: TRBJ1-3
CDR3: CAWSGTGENTIYF

V: TRBV10-3
D: TRBD2
length: 18
J: TRBJ2-1
CDR3: CAISDSSGPDKPYNEQFF

V: TRBV24-1
D: NA
length: 15
J: TRBJ2-1
CDR3: CATSDLVGTINEQFF

V: TRBV28
D: NA
length: 15
J: TRBJ1-5
CDR3: CASANGVHSNQPQHF

V: TRBV2
D: NA
length: 16
J: TRBJ1-5
CDR3: CASSGGGRAGNQPQHF

V: TRBV5-1
D: NA
length: 14
J: TRBJ1-2
CDR3: CASSLTRGLPGYTF

V: TRBV7-9
D: NA
length: 11
J: TRBJ1-1
CDR3: CASGRAPEAFF

V: TRBV19
D: NA
length: 18
J: TRBJ1-1
CDR3: CASSRPGMVALMNTEAFF

V: TRBV5-5
D: NA
length: 15
J: TRBJ1-1
CDR3: CASSLVSGSNTEAFF